A selection of T cell receptor beta chains follows, all from one sample in a study of cytomegalovirus exposure and HLA in healthy donors. The protocol was immunoSEQ multiplex PCR, while the TCRdb copy is restricted to in-frame clones and leaves out a portion. The data contain about 180,000 clones, around three quarters of them seen just once; the ten biggest clones take up 5.7%. Sequenced material: PBMCs. The receptors here all came from a man aged 35 to 55 in good health and CMV-seronegative. The conserved cysteine and the conserved F or W are not part of the CDR3 here. Fields, in order: CDR3 length, V gene, CDR3 protein.

9 | TRBV7-9 | ASSFRTEAF
14 | TRBV5-4 | ASSVDGQEINEKLF
14 | TRBV5-1 | ASSLGGQGANTEAF
12 | TRBV9 | ASSAGQGANEQF
12 | TRBV4-1 | ASSQGTGGNTIY
11 | TRBV5-5 | ASSSPPERGYT
12 | TRBV18 | ASSTDRANTEAF
15 | TRBV9 | ASSVGGTSGTKETQY
12 | TRBV2 | ASSEGGAYNEQF
13 | TRBV6-5 | ASSYRTGGSYGYT
14 | TRBV12-5 | ASGLGASGAGETQY
13 | TRBV5-4 | ASSPGTRNTGELF
14 | TRBV19 | ASSIRTGGGDEKLF
13 | TRBV6-4 | ASSQGAQLGNEQF
10 | TRBV5-6 | ASSVTGNEAF
13 | TRBV28 | ASSSRQGARETQY
13 | TRBV19 | ASSIGGYGSYEQY
12 | TRBV10-1 | ASSEGNRAYEQY